The TCR beta chain described here comes from a study of cytomegalovirus exposure and HLA in healthy donors. Whole-study context: The platform used for the 95 to 150 validation repertoires matched that of the roughly 700 first-cohort repertoires, a later analysis reported. Study-level results: It was reported that the classifier diagnosed cytomegalovirus status with high specificity and sensitivity in both the original and validation cohorts. In vitro experiments confirmed that three CMV-associated chains were specific for CMV antigens. According to the study, around 150 TCR beta chains were cytomegalovirus-associated.

Of note for this clone: Its antigen is currently unknown.

The CDR3 has 14 residues. The V gene's germline CDR1 is MDHEN and CDR2 SYDVKM. The ends lost 6 bases at V and 7 bases at J; junction bases unmatched: 9. Assay: immunoSEQ multiplex PCR; the TCRdb copy retains only in-frame clones and omits some. The sample yields 200,000 or so clones, more than 75% seen once. Material for sequencing was PBMCs. The clonotype originates from a man aged 18 to 29 in good health and CMV-seropositive. The chain employs TRBV28 and TRBJ1-5; 7 nucleotides line up with TRBD1. In DNA form, the CDR3 reads TGTGCCAGCAGCCCCCGACAGGGAAGGCAGCCCCAGCATTTT. Amino acid sequence: CASSPRQGRQPQHF.